This TCR beta chain came from a study of OX40 agonist ivuxolimab in advanced cancers. Study in general: Patients in the trial were receiving intravenous ivuxolimab every 2 weeks, at doses of 0.01 to 10 mg/kg.

Clones were sequenced by immunoSEQ multiplex PCR, and TCRdb holds only the in-frame ones, with some missing. This sample carries about 48,000 clones, 88% of them seen once, and the ten largest clones take more than 55%. Notes on this clone: Its antigen is not identified.

Study-level points and caveats: There was clonal expansion of CD4+ and CD8+ blood T cells by week 6 at 0.1 to 3.0 mg/kg.

The germline V and J ends were trimmed by 3 bases and 1 base, with 7 bases remaining between them. This CDR3 spans 14 amino acids. CDR1 LNHDA and CDR2 SQIVND come from the germline V gene (reference sequence). Exclusion applied to patients with autoimmune disease history or systemic immunosuppression. The chain employs TRBV19 and TRBJ1-3; TRBD1 is a possible D gene (5 bases). Here the sequenced sample was CD4+ or CD8+ T cells sorted from blood, taken in a trial of the OX40 agonist ivuxolimab. This TCR was recovered from an adult with an advanced solid tumor such as melanoma, head and neck, liver or kidney cancer. The CDR3 reads CASSIWGSGNTIYF. The CDR3 coding sequence is TGTGCCAGTAGTATTTGGGGGTCTGGAAACACCATATATTTT.